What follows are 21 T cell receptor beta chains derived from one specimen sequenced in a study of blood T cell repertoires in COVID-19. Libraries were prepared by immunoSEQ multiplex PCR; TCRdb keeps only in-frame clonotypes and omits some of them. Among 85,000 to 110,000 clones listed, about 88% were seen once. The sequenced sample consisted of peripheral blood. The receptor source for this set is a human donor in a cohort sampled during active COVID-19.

Written as DNA, the CDR3 is TGTGCCAGCAGTTTCCCAGGGGGTGGCACTGAAGCTTTCTTT. Residues: CASSFPGGGTEAFF. The chain is built from TRBV6-5 and TRBJ1-1, with 7 bases fitting TRBD1. V was clipped by 4 bases and J by 4 bases; unmatched bases: 6. CDR1 MNHEY and CDR2 SVGAGI come from the germline V gene. The CDR3 extends over 14 amino acids.

The CDR3 spells CASSRRGNQPQHF. The CDR3 nucleotides are TGTGCCAGCAGTAGGCGGGGCAATCAGCCCCAGCATTTT. The chain is built from TRBV27 and TRBJ1-5; D unclear. V lost 5 bases, J lost 2 bases, and 7 bases lay in between. Per the germline V gene, CDR1 is MNHEY and CDR2 is SMNVEV (reference sequence). This CDR3 has 13 residues.

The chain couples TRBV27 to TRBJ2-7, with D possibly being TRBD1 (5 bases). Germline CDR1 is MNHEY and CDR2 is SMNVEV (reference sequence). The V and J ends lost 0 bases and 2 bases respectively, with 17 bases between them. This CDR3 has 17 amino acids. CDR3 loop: CASSLSTGPRAPYEQYF. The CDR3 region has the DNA TGTGCCAGCAGTTTATCGACCGGACCCAGGGCCCCCTACGAGCAGTACTTC.

CDR3 DNA sequence: TGTGCCAGCAGTTTAAAAGCTAGCGGAGATACGCAGTATTTT. Amino acids: CASSLKASGDTQYF. The rearrangement uses TRBV27 and TRBJ2-3; 7 nucleotides align to TRBD2. The CDR3 runs to 14 residues. The V segment lost 2 bases and the J segment 5 bases; nucleotides outside the gene matches: 4. Germline V gene sequence: CDR1 MNHEY, CDR2 SMNVEV (reference sequence).

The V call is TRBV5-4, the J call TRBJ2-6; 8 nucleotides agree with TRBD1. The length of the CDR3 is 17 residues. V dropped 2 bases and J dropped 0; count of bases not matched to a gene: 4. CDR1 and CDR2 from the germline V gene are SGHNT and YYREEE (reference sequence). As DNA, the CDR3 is TGTGCCAGCAGCTTAGGGACAGGCAGCTCTGGGGCCAACGTCCTGACTTTC. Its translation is CASSLGTGSSGANVLTF.

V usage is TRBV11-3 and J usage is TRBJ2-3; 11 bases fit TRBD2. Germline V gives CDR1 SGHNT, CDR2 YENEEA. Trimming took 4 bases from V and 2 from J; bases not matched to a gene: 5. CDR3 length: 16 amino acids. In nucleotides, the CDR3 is TGTGCCAGCAGCTCCGGGACTAGCGGTGCCACAGATACGCAGTATTTT. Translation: CASSSGTSGATDTQYF.

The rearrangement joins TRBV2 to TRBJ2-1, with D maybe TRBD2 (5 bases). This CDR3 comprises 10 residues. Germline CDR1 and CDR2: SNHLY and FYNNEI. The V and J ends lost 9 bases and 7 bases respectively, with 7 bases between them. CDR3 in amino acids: CASGGNEQFF. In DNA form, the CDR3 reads TGTGCCAGTGGCGGGAATGAGCAGTTCTTC.

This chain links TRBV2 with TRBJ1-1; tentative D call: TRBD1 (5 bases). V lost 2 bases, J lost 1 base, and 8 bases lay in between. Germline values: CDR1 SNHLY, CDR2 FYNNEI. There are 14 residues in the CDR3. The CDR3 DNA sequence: TGTGCCAGCAGTGAACCAGGGAAGAACACTGAAGCTTTCTTT. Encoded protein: CASSEPGKNTEAFF. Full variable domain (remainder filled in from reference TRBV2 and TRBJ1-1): EPEVTQTPSHQVTQMGQEVILRCVPISNHLYFYWYRQILGQKVEFLVSFYNNEISEKSEIFDDQFSVERPDGSNFTLKIRSTKLEDSAMYFCASSEPGKNTEAFFGQGTRLTVV.

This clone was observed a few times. The CDR3 DNA follows: TGTGCCAGTCGCGGGGCAGGGCGAGGCTACGAGCAGTACTTC. This gives the protein CASRGAGRGYEQYF. The chain is built from TRBV14 and TRBJ2-7; TRBD2 might be the D (6 bases). V shed 9 bases and J shed 3 bases, with 18 bases lying between them. The CDR3 totals 14 residues. The germline V gene has CDR1 SGHDN and CDR2 FVKESK.

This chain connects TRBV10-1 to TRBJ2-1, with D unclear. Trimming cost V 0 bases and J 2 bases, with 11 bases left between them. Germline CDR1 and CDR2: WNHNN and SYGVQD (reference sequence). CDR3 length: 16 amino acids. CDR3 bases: TGCGCCAGCAGTGAGTCTTCTCCTGTTACCTACAATGAGCAGTTCTTC. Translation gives CASSESSPVTYNEQFF.

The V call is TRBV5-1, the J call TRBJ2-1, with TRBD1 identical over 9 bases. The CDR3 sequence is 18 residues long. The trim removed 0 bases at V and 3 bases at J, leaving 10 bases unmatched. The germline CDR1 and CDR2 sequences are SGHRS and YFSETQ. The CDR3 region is CASSLAPHTGGNYNEQFF. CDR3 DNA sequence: TGCGCCAGCAGCTTGGCCCCCCATACAGGGGGCAACTACAATGAGCAGTTCTTC.

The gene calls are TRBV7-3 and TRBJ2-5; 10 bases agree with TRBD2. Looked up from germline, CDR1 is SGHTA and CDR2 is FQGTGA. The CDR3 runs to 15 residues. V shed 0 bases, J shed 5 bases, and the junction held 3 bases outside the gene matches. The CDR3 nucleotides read TGTGCCAGCAGCTTAACAGCGGGGGGGCTCGAGACCCAGTACTTC. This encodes CASSLTAGGLETQYF.

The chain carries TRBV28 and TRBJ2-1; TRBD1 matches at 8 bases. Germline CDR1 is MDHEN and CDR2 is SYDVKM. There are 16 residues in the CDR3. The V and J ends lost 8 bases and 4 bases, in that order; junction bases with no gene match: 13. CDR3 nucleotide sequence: TGTGCCAGCGAAAACTCTGGGGACAGGTCTTACAATGAGCAGTTCTTC. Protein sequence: CASENSGDRSYNEQFF.

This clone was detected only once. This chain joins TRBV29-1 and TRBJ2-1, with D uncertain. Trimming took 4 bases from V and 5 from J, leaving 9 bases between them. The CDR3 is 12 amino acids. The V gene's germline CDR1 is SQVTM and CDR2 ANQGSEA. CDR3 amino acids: CSVVPTDNEQFF. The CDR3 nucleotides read TGCAGCGTTGTACCCACGGACAATGAGCAGTTCTTC.

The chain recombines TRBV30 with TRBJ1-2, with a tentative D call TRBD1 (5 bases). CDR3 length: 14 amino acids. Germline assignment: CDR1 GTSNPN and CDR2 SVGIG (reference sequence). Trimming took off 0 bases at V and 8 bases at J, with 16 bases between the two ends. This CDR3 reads CAWSVRATVIGYTF. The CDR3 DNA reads TGTGCCTGGAGTGTACGCGCGACAGTCATCGGCTACACCTTC.

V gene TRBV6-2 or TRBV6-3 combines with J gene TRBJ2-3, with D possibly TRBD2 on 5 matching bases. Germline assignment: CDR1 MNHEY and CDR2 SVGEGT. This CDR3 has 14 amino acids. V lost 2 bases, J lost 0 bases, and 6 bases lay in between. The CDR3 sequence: CASSYEGSTDTQYF. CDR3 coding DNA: TGTGCCAGCAGTTACGAGGGAAGCACAGATACGCAGTATTTT.

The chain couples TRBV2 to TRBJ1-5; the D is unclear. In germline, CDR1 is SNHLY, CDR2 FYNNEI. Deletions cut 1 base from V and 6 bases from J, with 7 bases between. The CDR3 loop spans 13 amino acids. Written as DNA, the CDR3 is TGTGCCAGCAGTGAAGAAAGAGGTCAGCCCCAGCATTTT. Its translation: CASSEERGQPQHF. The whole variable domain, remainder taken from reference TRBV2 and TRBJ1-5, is EPEVTQTPSHQVTQMGQEVILRCVPISNHLYFYWYRQILGQKVEFLVSFYNNEISEKSEIFDDQFSVERPDGSNFTLKIRSTKLEDSAMYFCASSEERGQPQHFGDGTRLSIL.

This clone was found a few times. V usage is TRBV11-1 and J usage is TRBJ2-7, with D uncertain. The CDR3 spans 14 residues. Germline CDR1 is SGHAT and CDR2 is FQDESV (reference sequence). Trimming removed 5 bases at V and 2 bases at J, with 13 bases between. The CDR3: CASSRTTEAYEQYF. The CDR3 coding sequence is TGTGCCAGCAGCCGCACAACAGAAGCCTACGAGCAGTACTTC.

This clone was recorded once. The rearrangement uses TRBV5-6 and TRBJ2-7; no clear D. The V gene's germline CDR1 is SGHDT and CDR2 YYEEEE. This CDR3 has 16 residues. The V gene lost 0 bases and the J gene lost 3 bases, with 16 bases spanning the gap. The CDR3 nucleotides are TGTGCCAGCAGCTTGGTCGTTGGCAGGAACGTCTACGAGCAGTACTTC. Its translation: CASSLVVGRNVYEQYF.

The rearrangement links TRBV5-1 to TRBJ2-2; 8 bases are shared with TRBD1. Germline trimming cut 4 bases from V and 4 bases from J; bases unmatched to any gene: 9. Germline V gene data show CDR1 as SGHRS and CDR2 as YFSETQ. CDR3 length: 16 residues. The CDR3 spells CASSTGTGIGTGELFF. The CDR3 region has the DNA TGCGCCAGCAGCACCGGGACAGGAATCGGCACCGGGGAGCTGTTTTTT.

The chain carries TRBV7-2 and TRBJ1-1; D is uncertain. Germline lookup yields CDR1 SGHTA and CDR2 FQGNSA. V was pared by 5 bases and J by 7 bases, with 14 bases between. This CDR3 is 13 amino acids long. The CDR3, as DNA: TGTGCCAGCAGCGGCCAGTCGCACCTTGAAGCTTTCTTT. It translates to CASSGQSHLEAFF.